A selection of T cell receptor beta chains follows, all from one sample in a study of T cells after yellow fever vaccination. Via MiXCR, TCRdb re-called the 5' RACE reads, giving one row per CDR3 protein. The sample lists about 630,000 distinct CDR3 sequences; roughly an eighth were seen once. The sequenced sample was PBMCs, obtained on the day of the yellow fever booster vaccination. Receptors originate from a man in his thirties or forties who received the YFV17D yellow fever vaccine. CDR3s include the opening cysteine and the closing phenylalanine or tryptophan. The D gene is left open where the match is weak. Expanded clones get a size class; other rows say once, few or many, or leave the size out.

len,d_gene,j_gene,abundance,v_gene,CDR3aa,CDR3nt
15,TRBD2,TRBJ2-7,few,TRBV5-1,CASSPQLAGSREQYF,TGCGCCAGCAGTCCCCAACTAGCGGGATCTCGTGAGCAGTACTTC
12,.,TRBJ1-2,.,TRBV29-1,CSVEDLLDGYTF,TGCAGCGTTGAAGATTTGCTCGATGGCTACACCTTC
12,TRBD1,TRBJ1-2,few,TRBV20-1,CSARGGADGYTF,TGCAGTGCTCGAGGGGGCGCGGATGGCTACACCTTC
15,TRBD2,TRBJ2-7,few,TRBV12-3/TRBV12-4,CASSLSSGGIYEQYF,TGTGCCAGCAGTTTATCTAGCGGGGGAATTTACGAGCAGTACTTC
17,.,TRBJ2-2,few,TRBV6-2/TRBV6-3,CASSYSTGTPSTGELFF,TGTGCCAGCAGTTACTCAACCGGGACACCGAGCACCGGGGAGCTGTTTTTT
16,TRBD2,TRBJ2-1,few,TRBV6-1,CASSPALAGAVDEQFF,TGTGCCAGCAGCCCAGCCCTAGCGGGAGCTGTGGATGAGCAGTTCTTC
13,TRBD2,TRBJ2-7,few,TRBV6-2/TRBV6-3,CASSYGTSSEQYF,TGTGCCAGCAGTTACGGGACTAGCTCCGAGCAGTACTTC
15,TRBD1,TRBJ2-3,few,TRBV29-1,CSTWDGQGGTDTQYF,TGCAGCACGTGGGACGGACAGGGAGGCACAGATACGCAGTATTTT
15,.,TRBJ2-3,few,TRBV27,CASSFVAATTDTQYF,TGTGCCAGCAGTTTTGTAGCAGCTACCACAGATACGCAGTATTTT
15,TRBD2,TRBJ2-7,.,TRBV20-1,CSFVGLAGFSYEQYF,TGCAGTTTCGTCGGACTAGCGGGGTTCTCCTACGAGCAGTACTTC
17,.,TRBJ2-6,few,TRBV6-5,CASSYEGGSGGANVLTF,TGTGCCAGCAGTTACGAGGGGGGCAGCGGCGGGGCCAACGTCCTGACTTTC
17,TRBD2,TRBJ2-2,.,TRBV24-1,CATSDLTGTSSAGELFF,TGTGCCACCAGTGATTTGACCGGGACTAGCAGCGCCGGGGAGCTGTTTTTT
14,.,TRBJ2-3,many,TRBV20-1,CSARDQGFSDTQYF,TGCAGTGCTAGAGATCAGGGTTTCTCAGATACGCAGTATTTT
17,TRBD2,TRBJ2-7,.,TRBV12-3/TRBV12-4,CASSSIAGGKPILGQYF,TGTGCCAGCAGTTCCATAGCGGGAGGCAAACCTATTCTTGGGCAGTACTTC
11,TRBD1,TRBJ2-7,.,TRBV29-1,CSVDTGGEQYF,TGCAGCGTTGATACAGGGGGCGAGCAGTACTTC
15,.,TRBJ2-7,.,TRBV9,CASSVVAVPFYEQYF,TGTGCCAGCAGCGTAGTGGCAGTGCCTTTCTACGAGCAGTACTTC
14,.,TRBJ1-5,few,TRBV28,CASSLVGLLQPQHF,TGTGCCAGCAGTTTAGTGGGCCTCCTTCAGCCCCAGCATTTT
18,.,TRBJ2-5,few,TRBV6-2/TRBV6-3,CASSYNNLARRAVETQYF,TGTGCCAGCAGTTACAACAATTTAGCGAGGAGGGCCGTCGAGACCCAGTACTTC
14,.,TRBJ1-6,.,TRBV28,CASSRVQGDSPLHF,TGTGCCAGCAGTCGGGTTCAGGGTGATTCACCCCTCCACTTT
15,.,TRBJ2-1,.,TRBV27,CASRPLGLANNEQFF,TGTGCCAGCAGACCTCTCGGGCTAGCGAACAATGAGCAGTTCTTC
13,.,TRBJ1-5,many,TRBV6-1,CASRPRLNQPQHF,TGTGCCAGCAGACCCAGACTTAATCAGCCCCAGCATTTT
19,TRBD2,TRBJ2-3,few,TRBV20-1,CSARAGLSSGRQFGDTQYF,TGCAGTGCTAGAGCCGGGCTTAGTAGCGGGAGGCAATTCGGAGATACGCAGTATTTT